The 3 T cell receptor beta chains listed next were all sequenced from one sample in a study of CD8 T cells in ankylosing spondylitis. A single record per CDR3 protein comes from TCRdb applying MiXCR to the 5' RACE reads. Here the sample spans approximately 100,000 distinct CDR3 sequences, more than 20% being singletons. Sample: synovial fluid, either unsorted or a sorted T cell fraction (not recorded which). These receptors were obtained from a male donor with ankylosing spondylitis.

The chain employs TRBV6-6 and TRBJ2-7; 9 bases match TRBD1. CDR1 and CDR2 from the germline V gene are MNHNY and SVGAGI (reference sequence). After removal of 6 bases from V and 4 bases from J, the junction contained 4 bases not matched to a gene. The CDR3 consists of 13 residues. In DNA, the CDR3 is TGTGCCAGCAGGGTGACAGGGGGTTACGAGCAGTACTTC. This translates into CASRVTGGYEQYF.

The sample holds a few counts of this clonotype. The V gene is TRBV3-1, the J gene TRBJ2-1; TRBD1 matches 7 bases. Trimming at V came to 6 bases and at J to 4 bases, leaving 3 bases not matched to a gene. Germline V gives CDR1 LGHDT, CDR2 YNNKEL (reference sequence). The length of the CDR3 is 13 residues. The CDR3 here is CASSNRGYNEQFF. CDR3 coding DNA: TGTGCCAGCAGTAACAGGGGTTACAATGAGCAGTTCTTC.

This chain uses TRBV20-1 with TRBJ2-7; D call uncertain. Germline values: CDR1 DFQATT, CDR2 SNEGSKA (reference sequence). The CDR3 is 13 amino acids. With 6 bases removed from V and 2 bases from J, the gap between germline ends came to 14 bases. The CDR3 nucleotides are TGCAGTGCCGCAGTAAGAGTAGCCTACGAGCAGTACTTC. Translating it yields CSAAVRVAYEQYF.